This T cell receptor beta chain was documented in a study of cytomegalovirus exposure and HLA in healthy donors. 13 Jbeta primers and 60 Vbeta primers were used for the PCR. Assay: immunoSEQ multiplex PCR; the TCRdb copy retains only in-frame clones and omits some. The sample has about 180,000 clones, 80% to 90% seen once. The germline V gene encodes CDR1 LGHNA and CDR2 YSLEER. CDR3 length equals 16 residues. Trimming stripped 4 bases from V and 4 bases from J, with 16 bases between. Sequencing input: PBMCs. The sequence was collected from a male donor in good health and CMV-seronegative. The chain employs TRBV4-3 and TRBJ2-2; TRBD2 might be the D (5 bases). CDR3 nucleotide sequence: TGCGCCAGCAGCCCCTCCCGGGATCTGGTCACCGGGGAGCTGTTTTTT. Its protein product is CASSPSRDLVTGELFF.